Below, 12 T cell receptor beta chains from the same sample are listed, as sequenced in a study of blood T cells in healthy people across ages. Through a sample-barcoded 5' primer and a J-beta primer mix, a second PCR was run for roughly 6 to 11 cycles. In TCRdb, the 5' RACE reads were re-called with MiXCR into one record per CDR3 protein. The data contain hundreds of thousands of distinct CDR3 sequences, about a fifth of them singletons. Specimen: blood. The receptor set was obtained from a man between 65 and 79 years old in good health.

This clonotype appeared a few times. This sequence joins TRBV12-3 or TRBV12-4 and TRBJ1-1; D is unclear. V was trimmed by 1 base and J by 1 base, leaving 13 bases between them. CDR3 size: 16 residues. CDR3 sequence: CASSLGGRNPNTEAFF. The CDR3 bases are TGTGCCAGCAGTTTAGGTGGACGGAACCCGAACACTGAAGCTTTCTTT.

The gene calls are TRBV5-1 and TRBJ2-3, with D tentatively TRBD1 (6 bases). This CDR3 region has 16 residues. V lost 3 bases to trimming and J lost 2 bases, with 16 bases between them. Germline V CDR1 and CDR2: SGHRS, YFSETQ. This chain's CDR3 is CASSSQIMGATDTQYF. The CDR3 coding sequence is TGCGCCAGCAGCTCCCAGATTATGGGGGCCACAGATACGCAGTATTTT. Variable domain in full (rest from reference TRBV5-1 and TRBJ2-3): KAGVTQTPRYLIKTRGQQVTLSCSPISGHRSVSWYQQTPGQGLQFLFEYFSETQRNKGNFPGRFSGRQFSNSRSEMNVSTLELGDSALYLCASSSQIMGATDTQYFGPGTRLTVL.

This chain links TRBV28 with TRBJ2-3, with 9 nucleotides matching TRBD2. The germline CDR1 and CDR2 sequences are MDHEN and SYDVKM. The CDR3 consists of 15 residues. Trimming took 11 bases from V and 6 from J; bases not matched to a gene: 15. CDR3 sequence: CAGSSGETVGDTQYF. CDR3 bases: TGTGCCGGATCTAGCGGGGAAACCGTGGGGGATACGCAGTATTTT. Drawing the rest from reference TRBV28 and TRBJ2-3, the complete variable domain is DVKVTQSSRYLVKRTGEKVFLECVQDMDHENMFWYRQDPGLGLRLIYFSYDVKMKEKGDIPEGYSVSREKKERFSLILESASTNQTSMYLCAGSSGETVGDTQYFGPGTRLTVL.

The chain has TRBV11-2 and TRBJ2-3, with a possible D match to TRBD2 (5 bases). The CDR3 has 15 amino acids. With 5 bases removed from V and 5 bases from J, the gap between germline ends came to 17 bases. The germline V gene has CDR1 SGHAT and CDR2 FQNNGV. In nucleotides, the CDR3 is TGTGCCAGCAGCCCATTATACGCACTAGGAGATACGCAGTATTTT. It codes for CASSPLYALGDTQYF.

The chain couples TRBV7-2 to TRBJ2-1, with 7 bases that match TRBD2. The trim removed 8 bases at V and 5 bases at J, leaving 6 bases unmatched. CDR3 length: 13 amino acids. CDR1 is SGHTA, CDR2 FQGNSA, per germline. As DNA, the CDR3 is TGTGCCAGCTTGGCGGGAGCCCACAATGAGCAGTTCTTC. Amino acids: CASLAGAHNEQFF. The variable domain in full, with the rest retrieved from reference TRBV7-2 and TRBJ2-1, is GAGVSQSPSNKVTEKGKDVELRCDPISGHTALYWYRQSLGQGLEFLIYFQGNSAPDKSGLPSDRFSAERTGGSVSTLTIQRTQQEDSAVYLCASLAGAHNEQFFGPGTRLTVL.

The table lists this clonotype with a few counts. The chain recombines TRBV29-1 with TRBJ2-1, with 8 bases aligning to TRBD2. The germline gives CDR1 SQVTM, CDR2 ANQGSEA. J gave up 1 base and V 5 bases, and 4 bases lay outside the gene matches. The CDR3 consists of 14 residues. The DNA for the CDR3 is TGCAGCGTTCTAGCGGGCGGATCCTACAATGAGCAGTTCTTC. This gives the protein CSVLAGGSYNEQFF.

This clonotype came up many times. The CDR3 is CASSPDISYEQYF. CDR3 DNA sequence: TGTGCCAGCAGCCCGGACATCTCCTACGAGCAGTACTTC. The chain carries TRBV9 and TRBJ2-7, with TRBD1 as a possible D gene (5 bases). V shed 4 bases and J shed 0 bases, with 8 bases lying between them. CDR3 length equals 13 residues. Germline values: CDR1 SGDLS, CDR2 YYNGEE.

This sequence joins TRBV29-1 and TRBJ2-1; 9 bases fit TRBD1. The CDR3 spans 13 residues. The V gene's germline CDR1 is SQVTM and CDR2 ANQGSEA. Germline trimming cut 6 bases from V and 4 bases from J; bases unmatched to any gene: 4. The CDR3 bases are TGCAGCGTCACAGGGGGCTCTTACAATGAGCAGTTCTTC. It translates to CSVTGGSYNEQFF.

Concerning this clonotype itself: With a much larger clone just one base away, this may be a read error. This sequence joins TRBV2 and TRBJ2-5; 9 nucleotides agree with TRBD2. The J call is uncertain, as TRBJ2-1 better fits the DNA end. The CDR3 has 15 amino acids. From germline, CDR1 is SNHLY and CDR2 FYNNEI. This CDR3 reads CASSEQAGGDHEQFF. DNA for the CDR3: TGTGCCAGCAGTGAACAGGCGGGGGGGGACCATGAGCAGTTCTTC.

This clonotype was observed a few times. This rearrangement joins TRBV6-6 to TRBJ2-5, with no clear D. The end of the DNA is better explained by TRBJ2-7, so the J call may be wrong. Looked up from germline, CDR1 is MNHNY and CDR2 is SVGAGI (reference sequence). The CDR3 extends over 13 amino acids. The CDR3 DNA reads TGTGCCAGCAGCCCAATGGCAGACTACGAGCAGTACGTC. Amino acid sequence: CASSPMADYEQYV.

The chain has TRBV6-5 and TRBJ2-6; D gene unclear. Germline V gene sequence: CDR1 MNHEY, CDR2 SVGAGI. Trimming stripped 6 bases from V and 4 bases from J, with 13 bases between. This CDR3 contains 15 residues. This chain's CDR3 is CASSQRRTGANVLTF. Here the CDR3 DNA reads TGTGCCAGCAGCCAAAGGAGAACGGGGGCCAACGTCCTGACTTTC.

This chain connects TRBV6-6 to TRBJ2-6; D possibly corresponds to TRBD1 (5 bases). Trimming removed 4 bases from V and 2 bases from J, with 9 bases in between. This CDR3 region has 15 residues. The germline gives CDR1 MNHNY, CDR2 SVGAGI (reference sequence). This CDR3 reads CASSLGQAGANVLTF. The CDR3 DNA is TGTGCCAGCAGTTTGGGGCAGGCTGGGGCCAACGTCCTGACTTTC.